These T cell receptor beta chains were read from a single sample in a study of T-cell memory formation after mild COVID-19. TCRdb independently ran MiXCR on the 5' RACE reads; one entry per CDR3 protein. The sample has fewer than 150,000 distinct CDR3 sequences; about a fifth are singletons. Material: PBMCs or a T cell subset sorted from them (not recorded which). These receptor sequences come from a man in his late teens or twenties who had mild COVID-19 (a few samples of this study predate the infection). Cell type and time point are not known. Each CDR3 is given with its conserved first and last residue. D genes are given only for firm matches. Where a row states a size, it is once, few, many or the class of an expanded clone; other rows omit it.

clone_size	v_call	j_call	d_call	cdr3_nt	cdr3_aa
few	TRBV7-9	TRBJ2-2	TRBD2	TGTGCCAGCAGTTCCGGGGGGGCCGGCGGGGAGCTGTTTTTT	CASSSGGAGGELFF
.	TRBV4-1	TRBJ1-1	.	TGCGCCAGCAGCCAAGATGGTCAGTGGGGGCGGAACACTGAAGCTTTCTTT	CASSQDGQWGRNTEAFF
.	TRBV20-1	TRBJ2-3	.	TGCAGTGCTAAACTTAGGTTGGTCAGTCGCACAGATACGCAGTATTTT	CSAKLRLVSRTDTQYF
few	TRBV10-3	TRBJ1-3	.	TGTGCCATCACAGCCAGCGGAAACACCATATATTTT	CAITASGNTIYF
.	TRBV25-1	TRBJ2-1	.	TGTGCCAGCATGGGGAACGGCGGGGAAGCCGTCGGTGAGCAGTTCTTC	CASMGNGGEAVGEQFF
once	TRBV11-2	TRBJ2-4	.	TGTGCCAGCAGCAAGCAATGGACAGAAAGAAACATTCAGTACTTC	CASSKQWTERNIQYF
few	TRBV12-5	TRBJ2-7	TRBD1	TGTGCTAGTGCACCCCCCGGGACAGGGGGCTACGAGCAGTACTTC	CASAPPGTGGYEQYF
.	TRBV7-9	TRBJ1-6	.	TGTGCCAGCACCTGGCTGGACGCCCGAGGGGGTCCACCCCTCCACTTT	CASTWLDARGGPPLHF
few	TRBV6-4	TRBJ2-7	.	TGTGCCAGCAGTGCAGAGTTGCGGTCGGAAGACGAGCAGTACTTC	CASSAELRSEDEQYF
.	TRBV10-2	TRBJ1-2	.	TGCGCCAGCAGTGAGCAGACAACAGGGCGTTATGGCTACACCTTC	CASSEQTTGRYGYTF
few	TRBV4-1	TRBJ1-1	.	TGCGCCAGCAGTGTAAGCACTGAAGCTTTCTTT	CASSVSTEAFF
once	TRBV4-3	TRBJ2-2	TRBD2	TGCGCCAGCAGCCAAGATCGGGCTAGCGGTTACACCGGGGAGCTGTTTTTT	CASSQDRASGYTGELFF
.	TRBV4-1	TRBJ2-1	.	TGCGCCAGCAGCCAAGAGTCTCAGCGTCTTGAGCAGTTCTTC	CASSQESQRLEQFF
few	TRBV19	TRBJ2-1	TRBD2	TGTGCCAGTAGACTTAGCGGGGGGGCGTTTAATGAGCAGTTCTTC	CASRLSGGAFNEQFF
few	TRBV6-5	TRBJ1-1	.	TGTGCCAGCAGTTACTCGGCACACCCTGGGGGGACTGAAGCTTTCTTT	CASSYSAHPGGTEAFF
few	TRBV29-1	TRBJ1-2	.	TGCAGCGTTGAGTCCCCAGGCCCCGGCGGCCCCTATGGCTACACCTTC	CSVESPGPGGPYGYTF
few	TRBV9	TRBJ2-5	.	TGTGCCAGCAGCGTAGATACAAACTGGGGGGAGACCCAGTACTTC	CASSVDTNWGETQYF
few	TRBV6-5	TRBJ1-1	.	TGTGCCAGCAGATCGGGTGCGGTGAACACTGAAGCTTTCTTT	CASRSGAVNTEAFF
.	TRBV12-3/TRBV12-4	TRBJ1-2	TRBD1	TGTGCCAGCAGTTCGACAGGGTTTGGTGGCTACACCTTC	CASSSTGFGGYTF
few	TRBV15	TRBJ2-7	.	TGTGCCACCAGCAGAGATTTGGGGTTGTCCTACGAGCAGTACTTC	CATSRDLGLSYEQYF
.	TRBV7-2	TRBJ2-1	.	TGTGCCAGCAGCTTAGGAGACGGAAACAATGAGCAGTTCTTC	CASSLGDGNNEQFF
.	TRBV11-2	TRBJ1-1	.	TGTGCCAGCAGCTTAGTTCGTCGGAAGGGGAACACTGAAGCTTTCTTT	CASSLVRRKGNTEAFF
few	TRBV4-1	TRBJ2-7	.	TGCGCCAGCAGCAAGCAGGGGCCCCCCTCCTTCGAGCAGTACTTC	CASSKQGPPSFEQYF
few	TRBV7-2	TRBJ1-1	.	TGTGCCAGCAGCTTAGATTTCACTGAAGCTTTCTTT	CASSLDFTEAFF
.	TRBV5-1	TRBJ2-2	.	TGCGCCAGCAGCTTGGGACAGACGAACACCGGGGAGCTGTTTTTT	CASSLGQTNTGELFF
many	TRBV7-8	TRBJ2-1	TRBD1	TGTGCCAGCAGCTTAGCGCTACAGGGGCTGTACAATGAGCAGTTCTTC	CASSLALQGLYNEQFF
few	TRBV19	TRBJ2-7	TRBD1	TGTGCCAGTAGTCCGGACAGGGGGCTGAACTACGAGCAGTACTTC	CASSPDRGLNYEQYF
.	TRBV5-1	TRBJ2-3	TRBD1	TGCGCCAGCAGCATGTGGGACAGGGGCGATACGCAGTATTTT	CASSMWDRGDTQYF
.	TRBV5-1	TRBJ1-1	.	TGCGCCAGCCGAGAAGGAGAGAACACTGAAGCTTTCTTT	CASREGENTEAFF
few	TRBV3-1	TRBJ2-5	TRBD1	TGTGCCAGCAGCTTGGGACAGGGGGTCCAAGAGACCCAGTACTTC	CASSLGQGVQETQYF
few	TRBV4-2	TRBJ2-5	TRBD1	TGTGCCAGCAGCCTTCAAGATCGGACAGGGACGGAGACCCAGTACTTC	CASSLQDRTGTETQYF
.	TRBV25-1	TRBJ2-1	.	TGTGCCAGCAGTGAACAGGGAACAGATCGGAAGACAGTCAATGAGCAGTTCTTC	CASSEQGTDRKTVNEQFF
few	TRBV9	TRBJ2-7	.	TGTGCCAGTGGGGACGGGATAGACGAGCAGTACTTC	CASGDGIDEQYF
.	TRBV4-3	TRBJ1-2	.	TGCGCCAGCAGCCAAGATTATTCAGGATTTAACTATGGCTACACCTTC	CASSQDYSGFNYGYTF
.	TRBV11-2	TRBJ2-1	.	TGTGCCAGCAGCTCCCTGGGGGGTCTCTCCTACAATGAGCAGTTCTTC	CASSSLGGLSYNEQFF
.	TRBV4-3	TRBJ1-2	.	TGCGCCAGCAGCCAAGATCGGGGTTCTTATGGCTACACCTTC	CASSQDRGSYGYTF
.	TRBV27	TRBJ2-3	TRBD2	TGTGCCAGCAGTTTAGGGTACGGGGGGGCTACAGATACGCAGTATTTT	CASSLGYGGATDTQYF
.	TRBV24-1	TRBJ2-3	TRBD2	TGTGCCACCAGTGATTTTTATGATAGCGGGGGGCCGTGGACGCAGTATTTT	CATSDFYDSGGPWTQYF
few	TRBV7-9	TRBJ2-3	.	TGTGCCAGCAGCTCCGGAGGGGGGCCCGAAGATACGCAGTATTTT	CASSSGGGPEDTQYF
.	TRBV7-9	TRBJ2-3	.	TGTGCCAGCAGCTTAGGGAGTCTAGTCTCAGATACGCAGTATTTT	CASSLGSLVSDTQYF
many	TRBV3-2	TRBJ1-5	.	TGTGCCAGCAGCCAAGACAATCAGCCCCAGCATTTT	CASSQDNQPQHF
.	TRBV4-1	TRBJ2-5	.	TGCGCCAGCAGCCAAGATCCACCGCAAGAGACCCAGTACTTC	CASSQDPPQETQYF
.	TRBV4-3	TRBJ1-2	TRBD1	TGCGCCAGCAGCCAAACTCAGGGGGCCTTTGGCTACACCTTC	CASSQTQGAFGYTF
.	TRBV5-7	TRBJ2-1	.	TGTGCCAGCAGCTTGGTTTCAGGGCTCTCCTACAATGAGCAGTTCTTC	CASSLVSGLSYNEQFF
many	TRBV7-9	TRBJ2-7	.	TGTGCCAGCAGCTTGGGGACCTACGAGCAGTACTTC	CASSLGTYEQYF
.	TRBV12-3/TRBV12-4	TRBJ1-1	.	TGTGCCAGCAGTTTCCTCCCCAAGACACGGACGAACACTGAAGCTTTCTTT	CASSFLPKTRTNTEAFF